This is a list of T cell receptor beta chains from one sample in a study of post-analysis software for immune sequencing data. TCRdb re-called the PCR reads with MiXCR, one entry per CDR3 protein. The table lists about half a million distinct CDR3 sequences, around 34% of them singletons, with approximately 6% in the top ten. Material for sequencing was blood. These receptors originate from a girl aged 2-17 years with multiple sclerosis. The CDR3 runs from the conserved cysteine through the conserved F or W. A D gene is named only where the DNA matches it firmly. Some rows mark clone size as missing; the rest say once, few, many or name a class of expanded clone.

TRBJ2-4	TRBV5-1	NA	few	TGCGCCAGCAGCTTCACAGGGGAGGTCAAAAACATTCAGTACTTC	CASSFTGEVKNIQYF
TRBJ2-3	TRBV10-3	TRBD2	few	TGTGCCATCAGTGAGGGGGGGGGAGATACGCAGTATTTT	CAISEGGGDTQYF
TRBJ2-7	TRBV29-1	TRBD2	many	TGCAGCGTTGAAGGCGGGGGGTCCTACGAGCAGTACTTC	CSVEGGGSYEQYF
TRBJ2-3	TRBV5-1	NA	NA	TGCGCCAGCAGCCTAAGCCGGGTAGGCGGCACAGATACGCAGTATTTT	CASSLSRVGGTDTQYF
TRBJ1-6	TRBV6-5	NA	NA	TGTGCCAGCAGTTACTCGAGAGGGAGATCCTATAATTCACCCCTCCACTTT	CASSYSRGRSYNSPLHF
TRBJ1-1	TRBV10-3	NA	NA	TGTGCCATCAATAGACAGAGTGGGGCTGAAGCTTTCTTT	CAINRQSGAEAFF
TRBJ2-5	TRBV7-9	NA	NA	TGTGCCAGCAGGAAATTCCAGGGTTTCCAAGAGACCCAGTACTTC	CASRKFQGFQETQYF
TRBJ1-1	TRBV2	NA	NA	TGTGCCAGCAGTGAAGCCCGACAGCTGAACACTGAAGCTTTCTTT	CASSEARQLNTEAFF
TRBJ1-4	TRBV5-6	NA	NA	TGTGCCAGCAGCTTGACGGCTAACACTCCCCCGGGGAAAAAACGGTTTTTT	CASSLTANTPPGKKRFF
TRBJ2-1	TRBV28	NA	NA	TGTGCCAGCAGTTTCCGGGACATAAACAATGAGCAGTTCTTC	CASSFRDINNEQFF
TRBJ1-1	TRBV6-1	NA	NA	TGTGCCAGCAGTGAAGCGGTTCTTGCTACTGAAGCTTTCTTT	CASSEAVLATEAFF
TRBJ2-7	TRBV5-1	NA	NA	TGCGCCAGCAGCTCCACCTCCTCGGTCGAGCAGTACTTC	CASSSTSSVEQYF
TRBJ1-2	TRBV5-5	TRBD1	NA	TGTGCCAGCAGCTTATCTTTCGGACAGGAGCACTATGGCTACACCTTC	CASSLSFGQEHYGYTF
TRBJ2-5	TRBV29-1	TRBD1	NA	TGCAGCGTTGGGACAGGGGGCGCCGGTGGAGAGACCCAGTACTTC	CSVGTGGAGGETQYF
TRBJ1-5	TRBV20-1	NA	NA	TGCAGTGCTCGAGAGGCGGGGGTCAATCAGCCCCAGCATTTT	CSAREAGVNQPQHF
TRBJ1-1	TRBV29-1	TRBD1	few	TGCAGCGTTTGGGACAGGGACACTGAAGCTTTCTTT	CSVWDRDTEAFF
TRBJ2-5	TRBV10-3	TRBD1	NA	TGTGCCATCAGTGATAGGACAGGTCCCGAGACCCAGTACTTC	CAISDRTGPETQYF
TRBJ2-1	TRBV6-5	TRBD2	few	TGTGCCAGCAAGAGGACTAGCGGGGGAATTTACAATGAGCAGTTCTTC	CASKRTSGGIYNEQFF
TRBJ2-5	TRBV20-1	NA	NA	TGCAGTGCAGAGCGAACAGGGAGAGGGGAGACCCAGTACTTC	CSAERTGRGETQYF
TRBJ1-2	TRBV4-1	NA	NA	TGCGCCAGCAGCCAAGATCCCAGCGTCTCCTATGGCTACACCTTC	CASSQDPSVSYGYTF
TRBJ2-3	TRBV12-3/TRBV12-4	TRBD2	NA	TGTGCCAGCAGTTCCTATGGGGGGGGAAATACGCAGTATTTT	CASSSYGGGNTQYF
TRBJ2-7	TRBV18	TRBD2	NA	TGTGCCAGCTCTCCGGGACTAGCCCCCTACGAGCAGTACTTC	CASSPGLAPYEQYF
TRBJ2-1	TRBV7-9	TRBD2	NA	TGTGCCAGCAGACCCCGGGCTAGCGGGCCGGGTGAGCAGTTCTTC	CASRPRASGPGEQFF
TRBJ1-4	TRBV7-9	NA	NA	TGTGCCAGCAGCCCTGGGACCGCCGTGGAAAAACTGTTTTTT	CASSPGTAVEKLFF
TRBJ2-5	TRBV10-1	TRBD1	NA	TGCGCCAGCAGTACGGGACAGGTGACGGGGACCCAGTACTTC	CASSTGQVTGTQYF
TRBJ1-1	TRBV6-5	NA	NA	TGTGCCAGCAGTTACAGGGTATTTGGAGGGTTGACTGAAGCTTTCTTT	CASSYRVFGGLTEAFF
TRBJ1-2	TRBV20-1	NA	NA	TGCAGTGCTAGAAGAGACACCCTATATGGCTACACCTTC	CSARRDTLYGYTF
TRBJ1-6	TRBV3-1	TRBD1	NA	TGTGCCAGCAGTCACCGACAGGGGAGACTTAATTCACCCCTCCACTTT	CASSHRQGRLNSPLHF
TRBJ2-2	TRBV4-1	TRBD1	NA	TGCGCCAGCAGCCAAATCTGGACAGGGGGCACCGGGGAGCTGGTTTTT	CASSQIWTGGTGELVF
TRBJ1-2	TRBV20-1	NA	few	TGCAGTGCCGGAGAGGGGCAGGGACTACCATATGGCTACACCTTC	CSAGEGQGLPYGYTF
TRBJ2-3	TRBV20-1	TRBD2	NA	TGCAGTGCTAGGCGGGGGTACTCGGATACGCAGTATTTT	CSARRGYSDTQYF
TRBJ2-5	TRBV24-1	TRBD1	NA	TGTGCCACCAGTGGCCCCGGGACAGGGGGGGAGACCCAGTACTTC	CATSGPGTGGETQYF
TRBJ2-1	TRBV28	TRBD2	NA	TGTGCCAGCAGTTCAACTAGCGGGAGTAAGATGACCATTCGGAATGAGCAGTTCTTC	CASSSTSGSKMTIRNEQFF
TRBJ2-1	TRBV24-1	TRBD2	NA	TGTGCCACCAGACCCCAGGGAGGGATGGACTACAATGAGCAGTTCTTC	CATRPQGGMDYNEQFF
TRBJ2-2	TRBV20-1	TRBD1	NA	TGCAGTACCTACAGGGGCCCGAACACCGGGGAGCTGTTTTTT	CSTYRGPNTGELFF
TRBJ2-7	TRBV6-5	NA	NA	TGTGCCAGCAGCCGTCCCGGGCTATACGAGCAGTACTTC	CASSRPGLYEQYF
TRBJ1-6	TRBV11-2	NA	NA	TGTGCCAGCAGCTCAGCGGGACTTGTCAATTCACCCCTCCACTTT	CASSSAGLVNSPLHF
TRBJ2-7	TRBV7-9	TRBD1	few	TGTGCCAGCAGCTCATCAGACAGGGGCTCCTACGAGCAGTACTTC	CASSSSDRGSYEQYF